This TCR beta chain was identified in a study of T cells in women clearing cervical HPV infection (dated by TCRdb to about 2018). Study-wide context: The cases were 25 to 30 women with histologically confirmed HPV16-related CIN3 or worse, and 2 of those women had invasive cancers. The controls were fewer than 30 women whose single incident HPV16 infection cleared within 12 months with no development of precancer or cancer. An exploratory proof-of-principle case-control study, nested within the Guanacaste HPV Natural History Study in Costa Rica, was conducted to compare TCR repertoires across cervical HPV16 outcomes. A median age of approximately 32 years was observed in cases versus 37 to 45 in controls, and no significant differences in baseline characteristics were found. Because only a few women had HLA typing data, the possibility that HLA type acted as a confounder could not be ruled out. The parent cohort enrolled some 10,000 women aged 18 or older in Guanacaste, Costa Rica, during about 1992 to 1994 and followed them for about 7 years. Blood from cases was collected at the visit where the lesion was first found, while blood from controls was collected once the infection could no longer be detected. Cases were matched to controls by age within five years and by the year the sample was collected. Five blinded duplicates per group were added as quality controls, giving around 60 samples: some 50 participants and roughly ten replicates. For cases, a median interval of 149 days, with an interquartile range of about 90 to 210 days, was observed between lesion detection and blood sampling. Paper-wide results and their limitations: Cases had lower TRBV6-7 relative abundance than controls (about 0.1% versus 0.15%; Bonferroni P = 0.0008). Across sequencing depths, CIN3+ cases showed significantly higher TCR repertoire richness than controls, but evenness did not differ between the groups. The cross-sectional design could not show whether associations preceded infection or resulted from it; effector/memory subsets and HPV-specific T cells were not isolated. Random forest classifiers that combined richness and V gene abundances separated cases from controls with an estimated AUC of 0.8 to 0.9. Because T-cell numbers per sample were unknown, differences in richness could reflect varying T-cell content rather than repertoire biology.

CDR1 and CDR2, per the germline V gene (reference sequence), are GTSNPN and SVGIG. V and J lose 5 bases and 0 bases, and a span of 11 bases separates them. From the cysteine through the phenylalanine, the CDR3 covers 15 amino acids. The DNA has 36 bases, all within the CDR3, and is read from base 1. Using the immunoSEQ assay, multiplex PCR amplified TCR beta CDR3 regions from an average of approximately 1,100 ng of genomic DNA per sample. To correct primer bias, the assay used a complete synthetic TCR repertoire to set an amplification baseline. Amplicons were sequenced on the Illumina platform. As for how the authors treated the data: Sequences were error-corrected by clustering with frequency ratios and a modified nearest-neighbor algorithm and were then analyzed in the immunoSEQ Analyzer with IMGT gene definitions. At each rarefaction depth, TCR richness and evenness were averaged over 20 rarefaction repeats, and samples with fewer sequences than the depth were excluded. Wilcoxon rank sum tests with FDR correction were used to compare V, D and J gene relative abundances between the groups. An intraclass correlation of 95% to 97% for TCR richness and an average of about 73% across some 70 gene segments were obtained from the blinded duplicates. The clones in this table, taken by TCRdb from immuneACCESS, are in-frame only. Not every clone is retained; where verified, under half of the shortfall comes from an unresolved V gene, and the cause of the rest is unknown. V and J calls and clone size are those listed in that table; D and trimming were worked out from the DNA. The table for this sample records 25,000 to 35,000 clones. The ten largest clones represent 22% of the sample.

Turning to this clone: The specificity of this receptor is unknown. The read gets to within 3 residues of the CDR3 end, and the germline J gene fills in the rest.

Every participant had a single incident cervical HPV16 infection, and prevalent HPV16 infections were excluded. Cervical HPV DNA was detected by MY09/MY11 PCR, and genotyping was performed by dot-blot hybridization. Roughly 15 mL of heparinized blood was centrifuged, after which the buffy coat was aliquoted, frozen at -30 degrees C, and then stored at -80 degrees C. Genomic DNA was extracted from buffy coat specimens using QIAGEN kits. The sequenced sample consisted of blood buffy coat. The chain couples TRBV30 to TRBJ1-6, with the D gene too uncertain to name. This sequence was found in a woman aged 18 to 75 with a cervical HPV16 infection that either progressed to CIN3+ or cleared (not recorded which). CDR3 reads: CAWSASSSYNSPLHF. The DNA read from the CDR3 is TGTGCCTGGTCCGCGTCTAGCTCCTATAATTCACCC.